This T cell receptor (beta chain) was captured in a study of OX40 agonist ivuxolimab in advanced cancers. Overall study: Therapy given before enrollment (anti-PD-1, anti-PD-L1 or anti-CTLA-4) was allowed, and roughly 41% had some. Study results and caveats: Relative to CD4+, CD8+ T cells held more expanded clones on average.

Details on this clone: Its cognate antigen is unknown. One end of the junction is discordant with germline, which a read error may explain.

The CDR3 consists of 17 residues. CDR1 is SSHAT and CDR2 is FNYEAQ in the germline V gene (reference sequence). TCRdb's copy holds only in-frame clones and misses some; the assay was immunoSEQ multiplex PCR. The sample records tens of thousands of clones, just under 85% being singletons. This TCR was recovered from an adult with an advanced solid tumor such as melanoma, head and neck, liver or kidney cancer. The sample was CD4+ or CD8+ T cells sorted from blood, taken in a trial of the OX40 agonist ivuxolimab. V gene TRBV7-7 combines with J gene TRBJ1-5; the match to TRBD1 covers 8 bases. Here the CDR3 reads CASIKALQGADNQPQHF. The CDR3 nucleotides are TGTGCTAGCATCAAAGCCCTGCAGGGGGCGGACAATCAGCCCCAGCATTTT.